A selection of T cell receptor beta chains follows, all from one sample in a study of OX40 agonist ivuxolimab in advanced cancers. Clones were sequenced by immunoSEQ multiplex PCR, and TCRdb holds only the in-frame ones, with some missing. The repertoire consists of about 60,000 clones, with 75% to 85% occurring once and the leading ten covering approximately 3%. The source was CD4+ or CD8+ T cells sorted from blood, collected in a trial of the OX40 agonist ivuxolimab. The receptors originated from an adult with an advanced solid tumor such as melanoma, head and neck, liver or kidney cancer. Each CDR3 is given with its conserved first and last residue. A D gene is named only where the DNA matches it firmly. Not all rows give a size; the values are once, few, many and, for expanded clones, a class.

v_gene: TRBV5-1
d_gene: NA
j_gene: TRBJ2-1
abundance: NA
CDR3aa: CASSLAVGGWTNEQFF
CDR3nt: TGCGCCAGCAGCTTGGCCGTCGGAGGGTGGACCAATGAGCAGTTCTTC

v_gene: TRBV6-6
d_gene: NA
j_gene: TRBJ2-3
abundance: NA
CDR3aa: CASSLVGDTQYF
CDR3nt: TGTGCCAGCAGTTTAGTGGGGGATACGCAGTATTTT

v_gene: TRBV19
d_gene: TRBD1
j_gene: TRBJ2-2
abundance: NA
CDR3aa: CASSTKSPGQGLTGELFF
CDR3nt: TGTGCCAGTAGTACAAAATCTCCGGGACAGGGCCTTACCGGGGAGCTGTTTTTT

v_gene: TRBV18
d_gene: TRBD1
j_gene: TRBJ1-5
abundance: NA
CDR3aa: CASSPPYGTGGVGNQPQHF
CDR3nt: TGTGCCAGCTCACCACCGTACGGGACAGGGGGCGTCGGCAATCAGCCCCAGCATTTT

v_gene: TRBV18
d_gene: NA
j_gene: TRBJ1-4
abundance: NA
CDR3aa: CASSPGHGIEKLFF
CDR3nt: TGTGCCAGCTCACCGGGACACGGAATCGAAAAACTGTTTTTT

v_gene: TRBV5-1
d_gene: NA
j_gene: TRBJ2-3
abundance: NA
CDR3aa: CASSLGLGAQYF
CDR3nt: TGCGCCAGCAGCTTGGGCCTAGGGGCGCAGTATTTT

v_gene: TRBV7-9
d_gene: NA
j_gene: TRBJ1-2
abundance: NA
CDR3aa: CASSGRTWGYTF
CDR3nt: TGTGCCAGCAGCGGTAGAACCTGGGGCTACACCTTC

v_gene: TRBV5-1
d_gene: TRBD1
j_gene: TRBJ1-2
abundance: NA
CDR3aa: CASSPGTVGGYTF
CDR3nt: TGCGCCAGCAGCCCCGGGACAGTGGGTGGCTACACCTTC

v_gene: TRBV18
d_gene: TRBD1
j_gene: TRBJ2-7
abundance: NA
CDR3aa: CASSPPTGSREQYF
CDR3nt: TGTGCCAGCTCACCACCGACAGGGTCACGCGAGCAGTACTTC

v_gene: TRBV29-1
d_gene: TRBD2
j_gene: TRBJ2-1
abundance: NA
CDR3aa: CSVQEGGYYNEQFF
CDR3nt: TGCAGCGTTCAAGAGGGAGGGTACTACAATGAGCAGTTCTTC

v_gene: TRBV5-8
d_gene: TRBD1
j_gene: TRBJ2-1
abundance: few
CDR3aa: CASSRGTVYNEQFF
CDR3nt: TGTGCCAGCAGCCGAGGGACAGTTTACAATGAGCAGTTCTTC

v_gene: TRBV6-1
d_gene: NA
j_gene: TRBJ1-2
abundance: NA
CDR3aa: CASSEAAGNYGYTF
CDR3nt: TGTGCCAGCAGTGAAGCCGCAGGGAACTATGGCTACACCTTC

v_gene: TRBV15
d_gene: TRBD2
j_gene: TRBJ2-5
abundance: NA
CDR3aa: CATSMNSGSWETQYF
CDR3nt: TGTGCCACCAGCATGAATAGCGGGAGTTGGGAGACCCAGTACTTC

v_gene: TRBV6-6
d_gene: NA
j_gene: TRBJ2-7
abundance: NA
CDR3aa: CATLSGGQYEQYF
CDR3nt: TGTGCCACCCTCTCGGGGGGACAATACGAGCAGTACTTC

v_gene: TRBV30
d_gene: TRBD1
j_gene: TRBJ1-1
abundance: NA
CDR3aa: CAWSSRGPISEAFF
CDR3nt: TGTGCCTGGAGCTCCAGGGGGCCGATCTCTGAAGCTTTCTTT

v_gene: TRBV7-8
d_gene: TRBD2
j_gene: TRBJ2-5
abundance: NA
CDR3aa: CASSLGPSGRVRETQYF
CDR3nt: TGTGCCAGCAGCTTAGGGCCTAGCGGGAGGGTTCGGGAGACCCAGTACTTC

v_gene: TRBV5-1
d_gene: TRBD1
j_gene: TRBJ1-6
abundance: NA
CDR3aa: CASSWGQGANSPLHF
CDR3nt: TGCGCCAGCAGCTGGGGACAGGGGGCGAATTCACCCCTCCACTTT

v_gene: TRBV29-1
d_gene: NA
j_gene: TRBJ2-1
abundance: NA
CDR3aa: CSVPPPTSKGYNEQFF
CDR3nt: TGCAGCGTCCCACCTCCGACTAGTAAGGGTTACAATGAGCAGTTCTTC

v_gene: TRBV6-1
d_gene: NA
j_gene: TRBJ2-3
abundance: once
CDR3aa: CASTPGFADTQYF
CDR3nt: TGTGCCAGCACCCCAGGGTTCGCAGATACGCAGTATTTT

v_gene: TRBV10-2
d_gene: NA
j_gene: TRBJ2-5
abundance: NA
CDR3aa: CASSERETQYF
CDR3nt: TGCGCCAGCAGTGAGAGGGAGACCCAGTACTTC

v_gene: TRBV7-9
d_gene: TRBD1
j_gene: TRBJ2-4
abundance: NA
CDR3aa: CASSSGQPGAKNIQYF
CDR3nt: TGTGCCAGCAGCTCGGGACAGCCAGGCGCCAAAAACATTCAGTACTTC

v_gene: TRBV5-5
d_gene: TRBD2
j_gene: TRBJ2-5
abundance: NA
CDR3aa: CASSLWTSGQETQYF
CDR3nt: TGTGCCAGCAGCCTCTGGACTAGCGGCCAAGAGACCCAGTACTTC

v_gene: TRBV30
d_gene: TRBD1
j_gene: TRBJ2-7
abundance: few
CDR3aa: CAWSVGGTGHYEQYF
CDR3nt: TGTGCCTGGAGTGTCGGCGGGACAGGTCACTACGAGCAGTACTTC

v_gene: TRBV18
d_gene: NA
j_gene: TRBJ2-5
abundance: NA
CDR3aa: CASSPGGQETQYF
CDR3nt: TGTGCCAGCTCACCCGGGGGCCAAGAGACCCAGTACTTC

v_gene: TRBV7-2
d_gene: NA
j_gene: TRBJ1-1
abundance: NA
CDR3aa: CASSLGLSTEAFF
CDR3nt: TGTGCCAGCAGCTTGGGCTTGAGCACTGAAGCTTTCTTT

v_gene: TRBV19
d_gene: NA
j_gene: TRBJ2-1
abundance: NA
CDR3aa: CASSRQGRYGGNEQFF
CDR3nt: TGTGCCAGTAGTAGGCAGGGGCGATACGGTGGAAATGAGCAGTTCTTC

v_gene: TRBV7-9
d_gene: NA
j_gene: TRBJ2-3
abundance: NA
CDR3aa: CASSLESLRVIDTQYF
CDR3nt: TGTGCCAGCAGCTTGGAGAGCCTGCGGGTCATCGATACGCAGTATTTT

v_gene: TRBV27
d_gene: NA
j_gene: TRBJ2-5
abundance: NA
CDR3aa: CALKRTQYF
CDR3nt: TGTGCGCTTAAGAGGACCCAGTACTTC

v_gene: TRBV10-3
d_gene: NA
j_gene: TRBJ2-1
abundance: once
CDR3aa: CAISGQDNEQFF
CDR3nt: TGTGCCATCAGTGGACAGGACAATGAGCAGTTCTTC

v_gene: TRBV9
d_gene: NA
j_gene: TRBJ2-2
abundance: NA
CDR3aa: CASSVRGEAGELFF
CDR3nt: TGTGCCAGCAGCGTCAGGGGCGAGGCCGGGGAGCTGTTTTTT

v_gene: TRBV30
d_gene: NA
j_gene: TRBJ2-3
abundance: NA
CDR3aa: CAWTPVGTDTQYF
CDR3nt: TGTGCCTGGACCCCGGTAGGAACAGATACGCAGTATTTT

v_gene: TRBV6-5
d_gene: TRBD2
j_gene: TRBJ2-1
abundance: NA
CDR3aa: CASSGSSGSSEQFF
CDR3nt: TGTGCCAGCAGTGGATCGAGCGGGAGTAGTGAGCAGTTCTTC

v_gene: TRBV18
d_gene: NA
j_gene: TRBJ2-3
abundance: NA
CDR3aa: CASSPNWNSVADTQYF
CDR3nt: TGTGCCAGCTCACCAAACTGGAACAGCGTGGCAGATACGCAGTATTTT

v_gene: TRBV6-6
d_gene: NA
j_gene: TRBJ1-1
abundance: NA
CDR3aa: CASSYRVNTEAFF
CDR3nt: TGTGCCAGCAGTTACCGCGTGAACACTGAAGCTTTCTTT

v_gene: TRBV7-2
d_gene: TRBD1
j_gene: TRBJ1-2
abundance: NA
CDR3aa: CASSLGETGYGYTF
CDR3nt: TGTGCCAGCAGCTTAGGAGAGACAGGGTATGGCTACACCTTC

v_gene: TRBV20-1
d_gene: NA
j_gene: TRBJ2-5
abundance: NA
CDR3aa: CSATSRETQYF
CDR3nt: TGCAGTGCTACTAGCAGAGAGACCCAGTACTTC

v_gene: TRBV28
d_gene: TRBD1
j_gene: TRBJ2-1
abundance: NA
CDR3aa: CASSITRGRNEQFF
CDR3nt: TGTGCCAGCAGTATAACCAGGGGGCGGAATGAGCAGTTCTTC

v_gene: TRBV30
d_gene: NA
j_gene: TRBJ1-2
abundance: NA
CDR3aa: CAWSVYIQGYTF
CDR3nt: TGTGCCTGGAGTGTGTACATACAGGGCTACACCTTC

v_gene: TRBV18
d_gene: NA
j_gene: TRBJ2-4
abundance: NA
CDR3aa: CASSPLAGGGAKNIQYF
CDR3nt: TGTGCCAGCTCACCACTGGCCGGTGGAGGGGCCAAAAACATTCAGTACTTC

v_gene: TRBV14
d_gene: NA
j_gene: TRBJ2-7
abundance: NA
CDR3aa: CASSQGPYSPYEQYF
CDR3nt: TGTGCCAGCAGCCAAGGTCCCTACAGTCCCTACGAGCAGTACTTC

v_gene: TRBV6-1
d_gene: NA
j_gene: TRBJ1-1
abundance: NA
CDR3aa: CASSEDRDTEAFF
CDR3nt: TGTGCCAGCAGTGAAGACAGGGACACTGAAGCTTTCTTT

v_gene: TRBV10-3
d_gene: NA
j_gene: TRBJ1-1
abundance: NA
CDR3aa: CAITQEQNTEAFF
CDR3nt: TGTGCCATCACCCAGGAACAGAACACTGAAGCTTTCTTT

v_gene: TRBV5-1
d_gene: NA
j_gene: TRBJ2-3
abundance: few
CDR3aa: CASSMWSTDTQYF
CDR3nt: TGCGCCAGCAGCATGTGGAGCACAGATACGCAGTATTTT

v_gene: TRBV10-1
d_gene: TRBD2
j_gene: TRBJ2-1
abundance: NA
CDR3aa: CASSDLASGENEQFF
CDR3nt: TGCGCCAGCAGTGATCTGGCTAGCGGGGAAAATGAGCAGTTCTTC

v_gene: TRBV5-4
d_gene: TRBD2
j_gene: TRBJ2-5
abundance: NA
CDR3aa: CASSSTGGTRETQYF
CDR3nt: TGTGCCAGCAGCAGTACGGGAGGGACCCGAGAGACCCAGTACTTC

v_gene: TRBV6-1
d_gene: TRBD1
j_gene: TRBJ1-4
abundance: NA
CDR3aa: CASSEGGQPNEKLFF
CDR3nt: TGTGCCAGCAGTGAAGGGGGACAGCCTAATGAAAAACTGTTTTTT

v_gene: TRBV28
d_gene: TRBD2
j_gene: TRBJ2-7
abundance: NA
CDR3aa: CATHNLREAGYEQYF
CDR3nt: TGTGCCACCCATAACCTGCGGGAGGCAGGTTACGAGCAGTACTTC

v_gene: TRBV13
d_gene: NA
j_gene: TRBJ2-7
abundance: NA
CDR3aa: CASSPGGRYEQYF
CDR3nt: TGTGCCAGCAGCCCCGGGGGCCGCTACGAGCAGTACTTC

v_gene: TRBV30
d_gene: TRBD1
j_gene: TRBJ1-2
abundance: NA
CDR3aa: CAWKIQGNYGYTF
CDR3nt: TGTGCCTGGAAGATACAGGGGAACTATGGCTACACCTTC

v_gene: TRBV5-1
d_gene: NA
j_gene: TRBJ2-5
abundance: NA
CDR3aa: CASSLELGVQETQYF
CDR3nt: TGCGCCAGCAGCTTGGAATTGGGGGTCCAAGAGACCCAGTACTTC

v_gene: TRBV7-9
d_gene: NA
j_gene: TRBJ1-1
abundance: NA
CDR3aa: CASSLVGGGRMNTEAFF
CDR3nt: TGTGCCAGCAGCTTAGTAGGCGGCGGCAGAATGAACACTGAAGCTTTCTTT

v_gene: TRBV5-1
d_gene: NA
j_gene: TRBJ2-1
abundance: NA
CDR3aa: CASSLGTIFGEQFF
CDR3nt: TGCGCCAGCAGCTTAGGGACGATCTTTGGTGAGCAGTTCTTC

v_gene: TRBV28
d_gene: TRBD1
j_gene: TRBJ2-7
abundance: few
CDR3aa: CASSFGTVNPASSYEQYF
CDR3nt: TGTGCCAGCAGTTTCGGGACAGTGAACCCCGCGAGCTCCTACGAGCAGTACTTC

v_gene: TRBV19
d_gene: NA
j_gene: TRBJ1-1
abundance: NA
CDR3aa: CASSPIDGAGNTEAFF
CDR3nt: TGTGCCAGTAGCCCTATTGATGGGGCCGGGAACACTGAAGCTTTCTTT

v_gene: TRBV19
d_gene: NA
j_gene: TRBJ1-2
abundance: NA
CDR3aa: CASTPVGANYGYTF
CDR3nt: TGTGCCTCAACGCCTGTCGGAGCTAACTATGGCTACACCTTC

v_gene: TRBV5-6
d_gene: NA
j_gene: TRBJ1-2
abundance: few
CDR3aa: CASSLVDLANYGYTF
CDR3nt: TGTGCCAGCAGCTTGGTGGACCTAGCTAACTATGGCTACACCTTC